What follows is one TCR beta chain and its context. These data come from a study of blood T cell repertoires in COVID-19. Profiling relied on immunoSEQ multiplex PCR, and the TCRdb table lists in-frame clones only, not all of them. In the table there are under 400,000 clones, about 90% of which are singletons. CDR1 is SNHLY, CDR2 FYNNEI, per germline. The CDR3 is 17 residues long. V lost 8 bases, J lost 5 bases, and 17 bases stayed unmatched. Assignments of participants to cohorts depended upon their own reported clinical history. The receptor was isolated from a woman in her thirties who had been exposed to COVID-19. The sequenced sample consisted of PBMCs or T cells enriched from blood (not recorded which). The rearrangement uses TRBV2 and TRBJ2-5; 10 positions match TRBD1. For the CDR3, the DNA is TGTGCCAGCGGGGGGGACCGGGACAGGGGTGTTATTGAGACCCAGTACTTC. This translates into CASGGDRDRGVIETQYF.